Below are 9 T cell receptor beta chains sequenced from a single sample in a study of cytomegalovirus exposure and HLA in healthy donors. PCR used 60 Vbeta primers and 13 Jbeta primers. Here immunoSEQ multiplex PCR was the method, and the copy in TCRdb shows in-frame clones only, minus some. The sample has some 270,000 clones, 80% seen once. Sequencing used PBMCs. Receptors originate from a girl aged 2-10 years in good health and CMV-seronegative.

The chain carries TRBV29-1 and TRBJ2-1; 10 bases match TRBD2. The germline gives CDR1 SQVTM, CDR2 ANQGSEA. CDR3 length: 17 amino acids. With 5 bases clipped from V and 6 bases from J, the junction kept 16 bases outside the gene matches. The CDR3 sequence is CSVWSGASGSQGNEQFF. In DNA form, the CDR3 reads TGCAGCGTTTGGTCAGGGGCTAGCGGGAGTCAGGGCAATGAGCAGTTCTTC.

The chain uses TRBV7-9 and TRBJ2-2; 8 bases map to TRBD2. Germline V gene data show CDR1 as SEHNR and CDR2 as FQNEAQ (reference sequence). The CDR3 consists of 15 residues. Trimming took 5 bases from V and 7 from J; bases not matched to a gene: 9. Here the CDR3 DNA reads TGTGCCAGCAGCCCCTACCGGGGGGGCGGCGGGGAGCTGTTTTTT. Translating gives CASSPYRGGGGELFF.

The chain has TRBV9 and TRBJ2-1, with D possibly matching TRBD1 (5 bases). This CDR3 is built from 15 residues. Between the trimmed V and J ends, which lost 0 bases and 3 bases, there was a span of 10 bases. Germline V gene sequence: CDR1 SGDLS, CDR2 YYNGEE. In DNA form, the CDR3 reads TGTGCCAGCAGCGTAGTGGCAGGGAACTACAATGAGCAGTTCTTC. Amino acids: CASSVVAGNYNEQFF.

The V and J genes are TRBV7-9 and TRBJ1-1; D may be TRBD1 (5 bases). The CDR3 runs 14 residues. Germline CDR1 and CDR2: SEHNR and FQNEAQ (reference sequence). Trimming took 3 bases from V and 0 from J, leaving 8 bases between them. Written as DNA, the CDR3 is TGTGCCAGCAGCTTTTCAGGGATGAACACTGAAGCTTTCTTT. Protein: CASSFSGMNTEAFF.

The sample holds one count of this clone. The CDR3 protein is CASSLLAGPTYNEQFF. For the CDR3, the DNA is TGTGCCAGCAGCTTACTAGCGGGGCCGACATACAATGAGCAGTTCTTC. The chain employs TRBV5-6 and TRBJ2-1; TRBD2 aligns across 10 bases. The V and J ends lost 2 bases and 4 bases, in that order; junction bases with no gene match: 6. Germline V lookup: CDR1 SGHDT, CDR2 YYEEEE. The CDR3 covers 16 residues.

The V gene is TRBV7-8, the J gene TRBJ2-1; the match to TRBD2 covers 7 bases. Germline V gene sequence: CDR1 SGHVS, CDR2 FQNEAQ. The CDR3 extends over 15 amino acids. V lost 5 bases to trimming and J lost 4 bases; unmatched junction nucleotides: 8. CDR3 residues: CASSVSGTNYNEQFF. DNA for the CDR3: TGTGCCAGCAGCGTCTCCGGGACTAATTACAATGAGCAGTTCTTC.

The V gene is TRBV7-9, the J gene TRBJ2-7, with 11 bases matching TRBD2. Germline assignment: CDR1 SEHNR and CDR2 FQNEAQ (reference sequence). The ends lost 4 bases at V and 3 bases at J; junction bases unmatched: 14. The CDR3 runs to 18 residues. CDR3 coding DNA: TGTGCCAGCAGCTACTCTCCCGGGACTAGCGGCTCTGGCTACGAGCAGTACTTC. Protein sequence: CASSYSPGTSGSGYEQYF.

The V call is TRBV5-1, the J call TRBJ2-5, with D possibly being TRBD2 (5 bases). The J call may not be correct, given that the DNA end is closer to TRBJ2-7. Germline V lookup: CDR1 SGHRS, CDR2 YFSETQ. The CDR3 totals 17 residues. DNA for the CDR3: TGCGCCAGCAGCTTGTACCGTACCCGCGGGTTCCTCTACGAGCAGTACTTC. Translated, it gives CASSLYRTRGFLYEQYF.

The CDR3: CAWSLSSGNTIYF. CDR3 nucleotide sequence: TGTGCCTGGAGTTTGAGCTCTGGAAACACCATATATTTT. The V call is TRBV30, the J call TRBJ1-3; D unclear. The CDR3 spans 13 residues. Trimming stripped 2 bases from V and 0 bases from J, with 5 bases between. CDR1 is GTSNPN and CDR2 is SVGIG in the germline V gene (reference sequence).